One T cell receptor (beta chain) is described in this entry. Germline assignment: CDR1 LNHDA and CDR2 SQIVND (reference sequence). V lost 0 bases and J lost 12, with 17 bases in between. The CDR3 sequence is 14 residues long. This entry comes from a study of control samples from healthy donors and cancer patients. Libraries were prepared by immunoSEQ multiplex PCR; TCRdb keeps only in-frame clonotypes and omits some of them. The table shows 65,000 to 70,000 clones, with 84% occurring only once. The TCR comes from a woman aged 50 to 60 with lung cancer. The V call is TRBV19, the J call TRBJ1-2; D call uncertain. The sample comprised PBMCs. CDR3 DNA sequence: TGTGCCAGTAGTATAGATCACCGAACAAGGCGTGACACCTTC. It translates to CASSIDHRTRRDTF.